A selection of T cell receptor beta chains follows, all from one sample in a study of CD8+CD57+ T cells in acquired aplastic anemia. TCRdb fed the reads into MiXCR, producing one record per CDR3 protein. Among around 250,000 distinct CDR3 sequences listed, 82% were seen once. The sequenced sample was sorted CD4+, CD8+, or CD8+CD57+ T cells (not recorded which) from PBMCs. The receptors were gathered from a human donor with aplastic anemia. CDR3s include the opening cysteine and the closing phenylalanine or tryptophan. The order of the fields is D gene, J gene, clone size, V gene, CDR3 protein, CDR3 DNA. A D gene is named only where the DNA matches it firmly. Some rows have no size entry. The others give once, few or many, or a class for an expanded clone.

D gene: -; J gene: TRBJ2-6; clone size: -; V gene: TRBV7-9; CDR3 protein: CASSLVPGELANGLTF; CDR3 DNA: TGTGCCAGCAGCTTAGTCCCAGGGGAGCTGGCCAACGGCCTGACTTTC
D gene: TRBD2; J gene: TRBJ2-3; clone size: -; V gene: TRBV11-3; CDR3 protein: CASSVAGGTQYF; CDR3 DNA: TGTGCCAGCAGCGTAGCGGGAGGTACGCAGTATTTT
D gene: TRBD1; J gene: TRBJ2-7; clone size: -; V gene: TRBV6-5; CDR3 protein: CASSQDQGAYEQYF; CDR3 DNA: TGCGCCAGCAGCCAAGATCAGGGGGCGTACGAGCAGTACTTC
D gene: -; J gene: TRBJ2-4; clone size: -; V gene: TRBV2; CDR3 protein: CASGGAGTIKQF; CDR3 DNA: TGTGCCAGCGGAGGAGCTGGGACCATTAAGCAGTTC
D gene: TRBD2; J gene: TRBJ2-3; clone size: -; V gene: TRBV4-2; CDR3 protein: CASSQLPAIAGGPDTQYF; CDR3 DNA: TGTGCCAGCAGCCAACTCCCGGCTATAGCGGGAGGTCCCGATACGCAGTATTTT
D gene: -; J gene: TRBJ2-7; clone size: -; V gene: TRBV7-9; CDR3 protein: CASSSRLDPYEQYF; CDR3 DNA: TGTGCCAGCAGCTCGCGACTAGACCCCTACGAGCAGTACTTC
D gene: TRBD2; J gene: TRBJ2-2; clone size: -; V gene: TRBV7-8; CDR3 protein: CASSFSGGPDTFF; CDR3 DNA: TGTGCCAGCAGCTTCTCGGGAGGCCCCGATACGTTTTTT
D gene: -; J gene: TRBJ2-7; clone size: -; V gene: TRBV7-8; CDR3 protein: CASSPLGVAYEQYF; CDR3 DNA: TGTGCCAGCAGCCCTCTGGGGGTGGCCTACGAGCAGTACTTC
D gene: TRBD1; J gene: TRBJ2-5; clone size: -; V gene: TRBV14; CDR3 protein: CATSDKTGSGETQYF; CDR3 DNA: TGTGCCACCAGTGACAAGACAGGGTCTGGGGAGACCCAGTACTTC
D gene: -; J gene: TRBJ1-2; clone size: -; V gene: TRBV7-2; CDR3 protein: CASSKWRDYGYTF; CDR3 DNA: TGTGCCAGCAGCAAATGGCGGGATTATGGCTACACCTTC
D gene: TRBD1; J gene: TRBJ2-5; clone size: -; V gene: TRBV7-3; CDR3 protein: CASSWARGQDTRYF; CDR3 DNA: TGTGCCAGCAGCTGGGCCAGGGGGCAAGACACCCGGTACTTC
D gene: TRBD1; J gene: TRBJ2-7; clone size: -; V gene: TRBV5-8; CDR3 protein: CASSKSPDRGEQYF; CDR3 DNA: TGCGCCAGCAGCAAATCCCCGGACAGGGGGGAGCAGTACTTC
D gene: TRBD2; J gene: TRBJ2-3; clone size: -; V gene: TRBV7-2; CDR3 protein: CASSSTGGRGKKYF; CDR3 DNA: TGTGCCAGCAGTTCTACGGGAGGTCGGGGAAAGAAGTATTTT
D gene: -; J gene: TRBJ2-3; clone size: -; V gene: TRBV11-2; CDR3 protein: CASSFGGGPDTQYF; CDR3 DNA: TGTGCCAGCAGCTTCGGCGGGGGCCCCGATACGCAGTATTTT
D gene: TRBD1; J gene: TRBJ1-1; clone size: -; V gene: TRBV5-1; CDR3 protein: CASSLGGTENTEAFF; CDR3 DNA: TGCGCCAGCAGCTTGGGAGGGACAGAGAACACTGAAGCTTTCTTT
D gene: -; J gene: TRBJ2-3; clone size: -; V gene: TRBV9; CDR3 protein: CASGLAVVSDAQYF; CDR3 DNA: TGTGCCAGCGGCTTAGCGGTAGTTTCCGATGCGCAGTATTTT
D gene: -; J gene: TRBJ1-5; clone size: -; V gene: TRBV7-2; CDR3 protein: CASSEGCSNQPKHF; CDR3 DNA: TGTGCCAGCAGTGAAGGGTGTAGCAATCAGCCCAAGCATTTT
D gene: TRBD2; J gene: TRBJ2-1; clone size: -; V gene: TRBV19; CDR3 protein: CASSISSGSDEQFF; CDR3 DNA: TGTGCCAGTAGTATATCTAGCGGGAGCGATGAGCAGTTCTTC
D gene: -; J gene: TRBJ2-3; clone size: once; V gene: TRBV19; CDR3 protein: CATGRGHTDTQYF; CDR3 DNA: TGTGCCACCGGTCGGGGTCACACAGATACGCAGTATTTT
D gene: TRBD2; J gene: TRBJ2-1; clone size: -; V gene: TRBV7-2; CDR3 protein: CASSFHRGGGSLEQFF; CDR3 DNA: TGTGCCAGCAGCTTTCATCGAGGCGGGGGGAGCCTTGAGCAGTTCTTC
D gene: -; J gene: TRBJ2-5; clone size: -; V gene: TRBV7-9; CDR3 protein: CASSPRQLEGTQDF; CDR3 DNA: TGTGCCAGCAGCCCTAGGCAGTTGGAGGGGACCCAGGACTTC
D gene: -; J gene: TRBJ1-1; clone size: -; V gene: TRBV7-8; CDR3 protein: CASRKGTGGAEAFF; CDR3 DNA: TGTGCCAGCAGAAAAGGGACGGGTGGGGCTGAAGCTTTCTTT
D gene: -; J gene: TRBJ2-6; clone size: -; V gene: TRBV9; CDR3 protein: CASSVEDYPLVNMTF; CDR3 DNA: TGTGCCAGCAGCGTAGAGGACTATCCCCTGGTGAACATGACTTTC
D gene: -; J gene: TRBJ2-7; clone size: -; V gene: TRBV5-5; CDR3 protein: CASSQGHGTLIIEQYF; CDR3 DNA: TGTGCCAGCAGCCAAGGTCACGGGACCCTCATAATTGAGCAGTACTTC
D gene: TRBD1; J gene: TRBJ2-5; clone size: -; V gene: TRBV7-2; CDR3 protein: CASSSYRGTGGRDQETQYF; CDR3 DNA: TGTGCCAGCAGCTCATACCGGGGGACAGGGGGCCGTGACCAAGAGACCCAGTACTTC
D gene: TRBD1; J gene: TRBJ1-1; clone size: -; V gene: TRBV7-3; CDR3 protein: CASSRGTGDTEAFF; CDR3 DNA: TGTGCCAGCAGCAGAGGGACAGGGGACACTGAAGCTTTCTTT
D gene: TRBD2; J gene: TRBJ2-7; clone size: -; V gene: TRBV7-8; CDR3 protein: CASSLTSGPYEQYF; CDR3 DNA: TGTGCCAGCAGCTTAACTAGCGGGCCATACGAGCAGTACTTC
D gene: -; J gene: TRBJ2-3; clone size: -; V gene: TRBV7-8; CDR3 protein: CASSPAYSNQPQHYF; CDR3 DNA: TGTGCCAGCAGTCCCGCATATAGCAATCAGCCTCAGCATTATTTT
D gene: -; J gene: TRBJ2-1; clone size: -; V gene: TRBV19; CDR3 protein: CASSVGADNNKEFF; CDR3 DNA: TGTGCCAGTAGTGTAGGTGCCGACAACAATAAGGAGTTCTTC
D gene: -; J gene: TRBJ1-1; clone size: -; V gene: TRBV9; CDR3 protein: CASGDGGTDTTYSFF; CDR3 DNA: TGTGCCAGCGGGGACGGGGGCACAGATACGACTTATTCTTTCTTT
D gene: -; J gene: TRBJ1-2; clone size: -; V gene: TRBV5-1; CDR3 protein: CASSVTTGTGDTF; CDR3 DNA: TGCGCCAGCAGCGTGACAACCGGCACCGGGGACACCTTC
D gene: -; J gene: TRBJ2-5; clone size: -; V gene: TRBV2; CDR3 protein: CASSRGSGQKTEDF; CDR3 DNA: TGTGCCAGCAGCAGAGGCAGCGGGCAAAAGACTGAGGACTTC
D gene: TRBD1; J gene: TRBJ2-6; clone size: -; V gene: TRBV7-2; CDR3 protein: CASRGTGGSGANVLTF; CDR3 DNA: TGTGCCAGCAGGGGGACAGGGGGCTCTGGGGCCAACGTCCTGACTTTC
D gene: -; J gene: TRBJ2-7; clone size: -; V gene: TRBV19; CDR3 protein: CASSTRFSYEQYF; CDR3 DNA: TGTGCCAGTAGTACCCGCTTCTCCTACGAGCAGTACTTC
D gene: TRBD2; J gene: TRBJ2-1; clone size: once; V gene: TRBV5-6; CDR3 protein: CASSLVGGRMYEQFF; CDR3 DNA: TGTGCCAGCAGCTTGGTCGGGGGGAGGATGTATGAGCAGTTCTTC
D gene: -; J gene: TRBJ2-7; clone size: -; V gene: TRBV7-2; CDR3 protein: CASSFGGYGGDQYF; CDR3 DNA: TGTGCCAGCAGCTTTGGTGGCTATGGGGGAGACCAGTACTTC
D gene: -; J gene: TRBJ2-3; clone size: many; V gene: TRBV20-1; CDR3 protein: CSASSWGRKTDTQYF; CDR3 DNA: TGCAGTGCCAGTAGTTGGGGACGCAAGACAGATACGCAGTATTTT
D gene: -; J gene: TRBJ2-1; clone size: -; V gene: TRBV7-2; CDR3 protein: CASSVERSSDEQFF; CDR3 DNA: TGTGCCAGCAGCGTAGAGAGATCCTCCGATGAGCAGTTCTTT
D gene: TRBD2; J gene: TRBJ2-2; clone size: -; V gene: TRBV7-8; CDR3 protein: CASSLGGGTEELFF; CDR3 DNA: TGTGCCAGCAGCTTAGGGGGAGGGACCGAGGAGCTGTTTTTT
D gene: -; J gene: TRBJ2-5; clone size: -; V gene: TRBV12-3/TRBV12-4; CDR3 protein: CASSLGPTTNTQYF; CDR3 DNA: TGTGCCAGCAGTTTAGGTCCCACCACAAATACGCAGTACTTC
D gene: TRBD1; J gene: TRBJ2-5; clone size: -; V gene: TRBV13; CDR3 protein: CASSWRDRGLDYDF; CDR3 DNA: TGTGCCAGCAGCTGGCGGGACAGGGGCTTGGACTATGACTTC
D gene: -; J gene: TRBJ2-7; clone size: -; V gene: TRBV15; CDR3 protein: CATSRGAGPDTQYF; CDR3 DNA: TGTGCCACCAGCAGGGGCGCCGGTCCAGATACGCAGTACTTC
D gene: -; J gene: TRBJ1-5; clone size: -; V gene: TRBV7-3; CDR3 protein: CASSEAGGKQHEPF; CDR3 DNA: TGTGCCAGCAGCGAAGCTGGCGGCAAGCAACATGAGCCTTTT
D gene: -; J gene: TRBJ2-5; clone size: -; V gene: TRBV7-3; CDR3 protein: CASSSSGGRGAPQYF; CDR3 DNA: TGTGCCAGCAGCTCAAGCGGAGGTCGGGGTGCGCCGCAGTACTTC
D gene: -; J gene: TRBJ2-3; clone size: -; V gene: TRBV2; CDR3 protein: CASGVGSDTKQF; CDR3 DNA: TGTGCCAGCGGGGTAGGGTCAGATACGAAGCAGTTT